The clone carrying this T cell receptor beta chain has more than one count but fewer than ten. Its antigen remains unknown. This sample is drawn from a study of CD8 T cells in ankylosing spondylitis. Study-wide points: Apparently characteristic of ankylosing spondylitis blood was a TCR beta motif (fewer than 10 highly homologous variants).

TCRdb re-called the 5' RACE reads with MiXCR, one entry per CDR3 protein. Among fewer than 500,000 distinct CDR3 sequences listed, around 26% were seen once. This CDR3 spans 13 amino acids. Germline CDR1 and CDR2: DFQATT and SNEGSKA (reference sequence). V lost 6 bases and J lost 5, with 16 bases in between. The sequence came from a male donor with ankylosing spondylitis. The sample was blood, either unsorted or a sorted T cell fraction (not recorded which). The chain carries TRBV20-1 and TRBJ1-2, with D uncertain. The CDR3 coding sequence is TGCAGTGCCCCCACGAGGACTGAGTATGGCTACACCTTC. It specifies CSAPTRTEYGYTF.